This T cell receptor (beta chain) was captured in a study of blood T cell repertoires in COVID-19. For the study at large: Acute and convalescent COVID-19 specimens originated in the United States, Italy and Spain. Sample material is recorded as cDNA or gDNA derived from T cells, B-cell-depleted T cells, or PBMCs.

Deletions cut 0 bases from V and 2 bases from J, with 12 bases between. CDR3 length: 15 amino acids. CDR1 is SGHRS and CDR2 is YFSETQ in the germline V gene. This clone has a single count. How the authors handled the data: Reference gene primer amplification gave nucleated cell count estimates. Profiling relied on immunoSEQ multiplex PCR, and the TCRdb table lists in-frame clones only, not all of them. That table supplies the V and J calls and clone size; D and trimming were determined from the DNA. The sample lists tens of thousands of clones, over 70% occurring once. This rearrangement joins TRBV5-1 to TRBJ2-7; D might be TRBD1 (5 bases). The sequenced sample was peripheral blood. The receptor comes from a man aged 50 or older with active or convalescent COVID-19. CDR3 residues: CASSLAAGSPYEQYF. The CDR3 DNA follows: TGCGCCAGCAGCTTGGCGGCAGGGTCCCCCTACGAGCAGTACTTC.